The sequence of this T cell receptor (beta chain) was determined in a study of OX40 agonist ivuxolimab in advanced cancers. Study details: Patients undergoing dose escalation presented with hepatocellular carcinoma, melanoma, renal cell or head and neck cancer.

As for this clone: Its antigen is not identified.

Study observations and caveats: CD8+ T cells averaged more expanded clones than CD4+. Antigen specificity remained undetermined for the expanded peripheral T cells. Clonal expansion was seen in CD4+ and CD8+ blood T cells by week 6 at 0.1 to 3.0 mg/kg.

Germline CDR1 and CDR2: SNHLY and FYNNEI. The CDR3 length is 13 residues. Trimming cost V 6 bases and J 1 base, with 10 bases left between them. The method was immunoSEQ multiplex PCR; TCRdb's version includes in-frame clones alone and lacks a portion of them. The sample includes tens of thousands of clones, 85% of them seen just once. This clonotype originated in an adult with an advanced solid tumor such as melanoma, head and neck, liver or kidney cancer. Sequencing used CD4+ or CD8+ T cells sorted from blood, obtained in a trial of the OX40 agonist ivuxolimab. The chain links TRBV2 to TRBJ2-7; the D gene is possibly TRBD1 (5 bases). In DNA, the CDR3 is TGTGCCAGCAGAGAGGACACATCCTACGAGCAGTACTTC. Its translation: CASREDTSYEQYF. Full variable domain (missing parts from reference TRBV2 and TRBJ2-7): EPEVTQTPSHQVTQMGQEVILRCVPISNHLYFYWYRQILGQKVEFLVSFYNNEISEKSEIFDDQFSVERPDGSNFTLKIRSTKLEDSAMYFCASREDTSYEQYFGPGTRLTVT.